The 25 T cell receptor beta chains presented below share a single source sample, sequenced in a study of early T cells in non-severe SARS-CoV-2 infection. In TCRdb, the 5' RACE reads were re-called with MiXCR into one record per CDR3 protein. Of 80,000 or so distinct CDR3 sequences in the sample, around 15% were seen once. The sequenced sample was whole blood. All receptors derive from an adult who was a healthcare worker with PCR-confirmed SARS-CoV-2 infection or an uninfected control (not recorded which).

The chain is built from TRBV29-1 and TRBJ2-3, with a tentative D call TRBD1 (6 bases). The V end was cut by 0 bases, the J end by 6 bases, with 10 bases between. Germline CDR1 and CDR2: SQVTM and ANQGSEA. CDR3 length equals 13 residues. The CDR3 loop reads CSVEDSGVDTQYF. CDR3 nucleotides: TGCAGCGTTGAAGACTCAGGGGTGGATACGCAGTATTTT.

In this sample, this clonotype turned up a few times. This chain connects TRBV29-1 to TRBJ1-2; 7 bases map to TRBD1. From germline, CDR1 is SQVTM and CDR2 ANQGSEA. The CDR3 contains 14 residues. V shed 6 bases and J 0 bases; nucleotides not matched to a gene: 7. This CDR3 reads CSVDRTGTNYGYTF. The DNA for the CDR3 is TGCAGCGTCGACAGGACAGGAACTAACTATGGCTACACCTTC.

This clonotype showed up just a few times. This chain uses TRBV30 with TRBJ1-2; 7 bases are a match to TRBD1. The germline V gene encodes CDR1 GTSNPN and CDR2 SVGIG (reference sequence). V trimming: 1 base; J trimming: 5 bases; junction bases outside the gene matches: 37. CDR3 length: 24 amino acids. The CDR3 region has the DNA TGTGCCTGGAGTGCGTCTATGGGCTCCATCCACGAGACAGGGCCTAACGTACCACCTTATGGCTACACCTTC. It is translated as CAWSASMGSIHETGPNVPPYGYTF.

This clonotype was seen a few times. The chain is built from TRBV20-1 and TRBJ1-5, with a weak D call TRBD1 (6 bases). CDR1 is DFQATT, CDR2 SNEGSKA, per germline (reference sequence). Trimming pared 2 bases from V and 3 bases from J, leaving 20 bases between. CDR3 length equals 17 residues. The CDR3 DNA is TGCAGTGCTAGACGTCGTGGGGGACATACCCCCAATCAGCCCCAGCATTTT. It yields the protein CSARRRGGHTPNQPQHF.

J is TRBJ2-5 and V is TRBV19; 8 nucleotides agree with TRBD2. This CDR3 has 16 amino acids. CDR1 LNHDA and CDR2 SQIVND come from the germline V gene (reference sequence). J lost 1 base, V lost 10 bases, and 14 bases had no gene match. The DNA of the CDR3 is TGTGCCACGTCTTCCGGGACTAGTCCCCTCCAAGAGACCCAGTACTTC. This translates into CATSSGTSPLQETQYF. The variable domain in full, completed from reference TRBV19 and TRBJ2-5, reads DGGITQSPKYLFRKEGQNVTLSCEQNLNHDAMYWYRQDPGQGLRLIYYSQIVNDFQKGDIAEGYSVSREKKESFPLTVTSAQKNPTAFYLCATSSGTSPLQETQYFGPGTRLLVL.

This clonotype was observed a few times. J is TRBJ2-2 and V is TRBV6-5; D uncertain. With 1 base removed from V and 1 base from J, the gap between germline ends came to 10 bases. The CDR3 is 16 amino acids. Germline CDR1 reads MNHEY; CDR2 reads SVGAGI. The CDR3 sequence is CASSYYWTKNTGELFF. CDR3 DNA: TGTGCCAGCAGTTACTATTGGACCAAGAACACCGGGGAGCTGTTTTTT.

There are a few counts of this clonotype. The chain uses TRBV20-1 and TRBJ1-1; D unresolved. The length of the CDR3 is 13 residues. CDR1 is DFQATT, CDR2 SNEGSKA, per germline (reference sequence). V was trimmed by 0 bases and J by 1 base, leaving 6 bases between them. This CDR3 is CSAREWGNTEAFF. The CDR3 coding sequence is TGCAGTGCTAGAGAATGGGGGAACACTGAAGCTTTCTTT.

The CDR3 is CASRYGTGVDNEQFF. CDR3 in DNA: TGTGCCAGCAGATATGGGACAGGGGTAGACAATGAGCAGTTCTTC. The chain has TRBV11-1 and TRBJ2-1; 10 positions match TRBD1. The germline V gene encodes CDR1 SGHAT and CDR2 FQDESV (reference sequence). CDR3 length: 15 amino acids. The ends lost 6 bases at V and 5 bases at J; junction bases unmatched: 7.

The sample holds a few counts of this clonotype. V and J are TRBV9 and TRBJ2-1; 9 bases are a match to TRBD2. Germline CDR1 SGDLS, CDR2 YYNGEE. The J segment lost 4 bases and the V segment lost 3 bases, leaving 14 bases of the junction unmatched. CDR3 size: 18 residues. Here the CDR3 reads CASSEPGGRARAYNEQFF. The CDR3 coding sequence is TGTGCCAGCAGCGAACCCGGCGGGAGGGCCAGGGCTTACAATGAGCAGTTCTTC.

This clonotype was seen only a few times. The V gene is TRBV14, the J gene TRBJ2-1; D gene ambiguous. Germline loops: CDR1 SGHDN, CDR2 FVKESK. CDR3 length: 15 residues. With 7 bases removed from V and 8 bases from J, the gap between germline ends came to 21 bases. The CDR3 protein is CASIRWKTGRDEQFF. CDR3 in DNA: TGTGCCAGCATACGGTGGAAGACGGGTCGTGATGAGCAGTTCTTC.

The table lists this clonotype with a few counts. The chain carries TRBV5-1 and TRBJ2-5, with 7 bases aligning to TRBD1. This CDR3 region has 15 residues. J was trimmed by 0 bases and V by 4 bases; bases with no gene match: 6. CDR1 is SGHRS and CDR2 is YFSETQ in the germline V gene. The CDR3 DNA reads TGCGCCAGCAGCCCCGGGACAGTGTACCAAGAGACCCAGTACTTC. Translation: CASSPGTVYQETQYF.

This clonotype has at least ten counts. The gene calls are TRBV14 and TRBJ2-1, with 7 bases fitting TRBD2. J gave up 0 bases and V 3 bases, and 8 bases lay outside the gene matches. The germline V gene encodes CDR1 SGHDN and CDR2 FVKESK. The CDR3 is 17 residues long. Here the CDR3 DNA reads TGTGCCAGCAGCCAGTATTTGGGGGGGGTCTCCTACAATGAGCAGTTCTTC. Protein product: CASSQYLGGVSYNEQFF.

The chain links TRBV24-1 to TRBJ2-1; 8 bases fit TRBD1. Germline V CDR1 and CDR2: KGHDR, SFDVKD. This CDR3 comprises 17 residues. V was pared by 2 bases and J by 1 base, with 6 bases of the junction left unmatched. CDR3 loop: CATSDSSGQGSYNEQFF. In DNA form, the CDR3 reads TGTGCCACCAGTGATTCCTCAGGACAGGGTTCCTACAATGAGCAGTTCTTC.

The rearrangement joins TRBV9 to TRBJ2-1; 9 bases align to TRBD2. This CDR3 has 15 residues. The germline gives CDR1 SGDLS, CDR2 YYNGEE. Losses at the gene ends were 3 bases for V and 0 bases for J; bases not matched to a gene: 1. For the CDR3, the DNA is TGTGCCAGCAGCGGTAGCGGGAGCTCCTACAATGAGCAGTTCTTC. Its translation is CASSGSGSSYNEQFF.

The chain is built from TRBV5-1 and TRBJ2-2; 8 nucleotides align to TRBD1. This CDR3 comprises 16 residues. From germline, CDR1 is SGHRS and CDR2 YFSETQ. Trimming took 3 bases from V and 4 from J; bases not matched to a gene: 8. The chain's CDR3 is CASSSKGQGGTGELFF. In DNA form, the CDR3 reads TGCGCCAGCAGCTCCAAAGGACAGGGAGGCACCGGGGAGCTGTTTTTT.

The chain links TRBV7-2 to TRBJ2-7; D might be TRBD2 (5 bases). The CDR3 covers 14 residues. Per germline, CDR1 SGHTA and CDR2 FQGNSA. Trimming left V 1 base short and J 2 bases short, with 9 bases between. The DNA for the CDR3 is TGTGCCAGCAGCTTAGTAGAGGGTACCTACGAGCAGTACTTC. Translating gives CASSLVEGTYEQYF.

This chain connects TRBV21-1 to TRBJ1-2. TRBV21-1 corresponds to a pseudogene. The CDR3 is 15 residues long. CDR3: CASSKGPPGSSGYTF. The CDR3 nucleotides are TGTGCCAGCAGCAAAGGCCCTCCAGGCTCCTCTGGCTACACCTTC.

This clonotype was recorded a few times. The rearrangement uses TRBV10-3 and TRBJ2-1, with D perhaps TRBD2 (5 bases). CDR1 is ENHRY and CDR2 is SYGVKD in the germline V gene. CDR3 length: 11 residues. The ends were cut back, 8 bases at V and 8 bases at J, with 10 bases in the middle. The CDR3 here is CAIGLGHEQFF. The DNA of the CDR3 is TGTGCCATCGGACTCGGGCATGAGCAGTTCTTC.

The gene calls are TRBV7-8 and TRBJ1-2, with a possible D match to TRBD1 (5 bases). V gave up 4 bases and J gave up 4 bases, with 13 bases separating them. The V gene's germline CDR1 is SGHVS and CDR2 FQNEAQ. This CDR3 is 14 amino acids long. The CDR3: CASSSQVFIYGYTF. DNA for the CDR3: TGTGCCAGCAGCTCACAGGTCTTCATCTATGGCTACACCTTC.

The V gene is TRBV6-2 or TRBV6-3, the J gene TRBJ2-1; 10 nucleotides line up with TRBD1. CDR1 is MNHEY and CDR2 is SVGEGT in the germline V gene. The CDR3 consists of 16 residues. With V trimmed by 8 bases and J by 3 bases, 10 bases remained unmatched. The CDR3 DNA follows: TGTGCCAGCGCCCCTAGGACAGGGGGTGTCTACAATGAGCAGTTCTTC. Translating gives CASAPRTGGVYNEQFF.

This clonotype was detected only a few times. V usage is TRBV10-3 and J usage is TRBJ2-1; unclear D gene. The CDR3 is 14 amino acids. V was clipped by 2 bases and J by 0 bases, with 5 bases between them. CDR1 ENHRY and CDR2 SYGVKD come from the germline V gene. DNA for the CDR3: TGTGCCATCAGTGAGGTACGCTCCTACAATGAGCAGTTCTTC. This translates into CAISEVRSYNEQFF.

The V call is TRBV5-1, the J call TRBJ2-7, with 9 bases identical to TRBD1. In germline, CDR1 is SGHRS, CDR2 YFSETQ. V was pared by 2 bases and J by 5 bases, with 2 bases of the junction left unmatched. This CDR3 comprises 13 residues. The CDR3 bases are TGCGCCAGCAGCTTCCGGGACAGGGACGAGCAGTACTTC. It specifies CASSFRDRDEQYF.

This clonotype occurred a few times. The chain uses TRBV4-1 and TRBJ1-5; D not certain. CDR3 length: 17 amino acids. The ends were cut back, 2 bases at V and 4 bases at J, with 18 bases in the middle. CDR1 MGHRA and CDR2 YSYEKL come from the germline V gene. The CDR3 sequence is CASSQFSIPRANQPQHF. CDR3 coding DNA: TGCGCCAGCAGCCAATTTTCGATTCCGCGGGCTAATCAGCCCCAGCATTTT.

This clonotype was found a few times. The CDR3 reads CASSLSSQGGGYTF. The CDR3 coding sequence is TGTGCCAGCAGTTTATCTTCGCAGGGCGGCGGCTACACCTTC. The chain has TRBV28 and TRBJ1-2, with D possibly being TRBD1 (5 bases). Looked up from germline, CDR1 is MDHEN and CDR2 is SYDVKM. Trimming took 1 base from V and 8 from J, leaving 14 bases between them. This CDR3 contains 14 residues.

The J gene is TRBJ1-2, the V gene TRBV7-8, with D possibly matching TRBD1 (6 bases). Trimming stripped 5 bases from V and 4 bases from J, with 17 bases between. The CDR3 has 15 amino acids. Germline values: CDR1 SGHVS, CDR2 FQNEAQ. Here the CDR3 reads CASSPGGVGGYGYTF. CDR3 coding DNA: TGTGCCAGCAGCCCGGGGGGAGTAGGGGGCTATGGCTACACCTTC.